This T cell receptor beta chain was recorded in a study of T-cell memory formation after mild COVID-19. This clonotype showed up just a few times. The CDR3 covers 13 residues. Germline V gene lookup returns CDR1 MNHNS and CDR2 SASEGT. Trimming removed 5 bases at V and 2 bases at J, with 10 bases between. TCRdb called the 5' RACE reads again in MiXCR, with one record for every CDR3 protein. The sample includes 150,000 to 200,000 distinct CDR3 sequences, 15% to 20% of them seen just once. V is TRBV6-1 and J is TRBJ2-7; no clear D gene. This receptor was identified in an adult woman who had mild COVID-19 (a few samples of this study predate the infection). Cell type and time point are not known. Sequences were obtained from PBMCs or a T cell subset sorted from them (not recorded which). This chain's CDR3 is CASSWPLAYEQYF. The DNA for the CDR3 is TGTGCCAGCAGTTGGCCGCTGGCCTACGAGCAGTACTTC.